The T cell receptor beta chain under discussion was sequenced for a study of cytomegalovirus exposure and HLA in healthy donors. General study points: Later analysis suggested links between common viral pathogens and several top significant clusters. Altogether, 150 or so TCR beta chains were recorded as cytomegalovirus-associated. The majority of TCR sequences were rare, yet some public TCRs appeared in many donors.

PCR used 60 Vbeta primers and 13 Jbeta primers. In the source study's methods: Later analysis identified 80 million to 90 million unique TCR beta chains, 9 million to 12 million shared. The protocol was immunoSEQ multiplex PCR, while the TCRdb copy is restricted to in-frame clones and leaves out a portion. Clone size and V and J calls were adopted from that table, with D and trimming inferred from the DNA. The sample contains roughly 190,000 clones, around four fifths of which appear only once. Germline V gives CDR1 LNHDA, CDR2 SQIVND (reference sequence). The CDR3 runs to 13 residues. Trimming took 7 bases from V and 3 from J, leaving 12 bases between them. A word on this clone: Its antigen remains unknown.

This chain links TRBV19 with TRBJ1-2, with a tentative D call TRBD1 (5 bases). The sequenced sample consisted of PBMCs. The clonotype comes from a man between 40 and 49 years old in good health and CMV-seropositive. CDR3 nucleotide sequence: TGTGCCAGTATCGGGGGGAACGACTATGGCTACACCTTC. This sequence encodes CASIGGNDYGYTF.